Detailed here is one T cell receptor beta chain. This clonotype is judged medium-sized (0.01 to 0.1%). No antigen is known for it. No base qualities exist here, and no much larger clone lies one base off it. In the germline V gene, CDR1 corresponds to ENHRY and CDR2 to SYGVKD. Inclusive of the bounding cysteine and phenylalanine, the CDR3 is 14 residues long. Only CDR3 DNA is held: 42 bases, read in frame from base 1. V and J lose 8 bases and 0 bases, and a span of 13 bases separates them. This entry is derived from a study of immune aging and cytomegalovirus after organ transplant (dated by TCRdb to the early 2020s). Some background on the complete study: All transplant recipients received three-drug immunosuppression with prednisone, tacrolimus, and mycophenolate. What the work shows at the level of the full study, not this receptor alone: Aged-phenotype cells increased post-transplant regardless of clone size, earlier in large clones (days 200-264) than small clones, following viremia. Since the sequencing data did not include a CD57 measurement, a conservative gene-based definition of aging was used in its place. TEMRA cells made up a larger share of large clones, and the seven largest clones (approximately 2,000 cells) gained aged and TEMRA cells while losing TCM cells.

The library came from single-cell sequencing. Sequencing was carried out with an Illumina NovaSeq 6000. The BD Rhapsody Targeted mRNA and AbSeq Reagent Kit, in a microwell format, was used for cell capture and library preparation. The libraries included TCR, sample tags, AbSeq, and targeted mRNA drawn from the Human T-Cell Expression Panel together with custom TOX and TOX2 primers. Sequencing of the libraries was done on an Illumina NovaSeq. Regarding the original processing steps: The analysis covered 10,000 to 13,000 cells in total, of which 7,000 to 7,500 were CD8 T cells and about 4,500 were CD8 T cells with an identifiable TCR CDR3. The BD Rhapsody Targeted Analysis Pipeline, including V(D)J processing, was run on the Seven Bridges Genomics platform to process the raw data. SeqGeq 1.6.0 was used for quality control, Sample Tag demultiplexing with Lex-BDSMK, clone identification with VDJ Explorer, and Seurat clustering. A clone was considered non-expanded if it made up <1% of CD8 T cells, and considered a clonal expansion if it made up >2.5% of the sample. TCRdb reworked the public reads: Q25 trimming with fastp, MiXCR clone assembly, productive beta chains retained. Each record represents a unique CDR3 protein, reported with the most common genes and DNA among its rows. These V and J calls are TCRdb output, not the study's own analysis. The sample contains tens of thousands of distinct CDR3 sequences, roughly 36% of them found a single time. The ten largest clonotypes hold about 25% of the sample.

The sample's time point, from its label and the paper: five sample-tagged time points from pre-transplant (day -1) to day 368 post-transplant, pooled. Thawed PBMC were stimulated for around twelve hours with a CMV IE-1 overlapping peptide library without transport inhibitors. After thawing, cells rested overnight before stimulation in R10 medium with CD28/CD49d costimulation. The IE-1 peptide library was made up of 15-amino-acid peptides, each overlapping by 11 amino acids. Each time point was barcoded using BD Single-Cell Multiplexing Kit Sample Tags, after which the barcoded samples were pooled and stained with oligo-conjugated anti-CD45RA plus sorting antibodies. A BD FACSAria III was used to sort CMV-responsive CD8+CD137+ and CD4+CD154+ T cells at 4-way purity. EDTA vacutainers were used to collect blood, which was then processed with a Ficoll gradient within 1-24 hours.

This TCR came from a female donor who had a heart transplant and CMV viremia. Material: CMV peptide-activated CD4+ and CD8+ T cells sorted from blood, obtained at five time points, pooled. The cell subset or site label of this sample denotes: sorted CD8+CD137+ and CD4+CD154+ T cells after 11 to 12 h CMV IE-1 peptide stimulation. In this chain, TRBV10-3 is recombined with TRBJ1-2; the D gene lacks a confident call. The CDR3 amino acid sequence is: CAIENRQSNYGYTF. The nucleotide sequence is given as TGTGCCATCGAAAATAGGCAATCTAACTATGGCTACACCTTC.